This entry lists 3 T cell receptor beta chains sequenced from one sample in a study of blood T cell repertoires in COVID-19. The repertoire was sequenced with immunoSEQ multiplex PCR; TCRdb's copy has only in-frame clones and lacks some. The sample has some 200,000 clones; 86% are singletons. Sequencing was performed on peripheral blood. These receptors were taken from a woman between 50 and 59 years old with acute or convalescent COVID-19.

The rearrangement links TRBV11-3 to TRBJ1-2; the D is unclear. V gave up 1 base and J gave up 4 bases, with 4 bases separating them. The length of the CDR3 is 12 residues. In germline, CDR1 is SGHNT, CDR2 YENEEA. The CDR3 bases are TGTGCCAGCAGCTTAGGCAGCTATGGCTACACCTTC. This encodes CASSLGSYGYTF.

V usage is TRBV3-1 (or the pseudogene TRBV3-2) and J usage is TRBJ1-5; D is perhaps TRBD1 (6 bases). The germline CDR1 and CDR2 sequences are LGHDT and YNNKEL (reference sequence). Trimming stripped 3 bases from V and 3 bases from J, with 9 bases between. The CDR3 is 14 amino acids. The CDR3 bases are TGTGCCAGCAGCCAGGGGACACTCAATCAGCCCCAGCATTTT. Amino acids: CASSQGTLNQPQHF.

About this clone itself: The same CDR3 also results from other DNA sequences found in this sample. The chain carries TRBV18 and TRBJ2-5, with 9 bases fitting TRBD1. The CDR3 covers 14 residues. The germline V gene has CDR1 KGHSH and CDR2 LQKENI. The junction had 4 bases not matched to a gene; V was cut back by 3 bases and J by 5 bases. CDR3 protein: CASSPGQGPETQYF. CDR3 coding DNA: TGTGCCAGCTCACCGGGACAGGGCCCGGAGACCCAGTACTTC.